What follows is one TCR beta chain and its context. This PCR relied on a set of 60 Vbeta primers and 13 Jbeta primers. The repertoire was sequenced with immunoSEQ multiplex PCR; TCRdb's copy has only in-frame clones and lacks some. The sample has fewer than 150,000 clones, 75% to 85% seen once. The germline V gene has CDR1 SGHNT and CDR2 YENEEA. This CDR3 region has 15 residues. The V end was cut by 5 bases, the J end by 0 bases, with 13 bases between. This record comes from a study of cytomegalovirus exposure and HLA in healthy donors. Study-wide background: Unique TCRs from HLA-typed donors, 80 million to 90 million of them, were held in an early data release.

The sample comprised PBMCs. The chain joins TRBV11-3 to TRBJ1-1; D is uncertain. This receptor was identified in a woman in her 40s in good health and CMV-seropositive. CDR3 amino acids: CASSPPPRMNTEAFF. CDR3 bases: TGTGCCAGCAGCCCACCACCGAGAATGAACACTGAAGCTTTCTTT.